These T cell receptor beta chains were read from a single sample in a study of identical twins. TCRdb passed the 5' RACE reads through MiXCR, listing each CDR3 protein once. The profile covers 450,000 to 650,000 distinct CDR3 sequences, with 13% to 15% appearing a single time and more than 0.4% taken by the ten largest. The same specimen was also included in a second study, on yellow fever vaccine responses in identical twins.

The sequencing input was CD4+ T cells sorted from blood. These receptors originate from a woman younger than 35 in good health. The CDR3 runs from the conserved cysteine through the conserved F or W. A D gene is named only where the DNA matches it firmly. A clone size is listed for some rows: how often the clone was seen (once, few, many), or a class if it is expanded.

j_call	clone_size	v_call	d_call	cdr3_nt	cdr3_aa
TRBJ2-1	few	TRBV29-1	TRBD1	TGCAGCGTCCTCCGGGTTCAGGGGGCCAAAAATGAGCAGTTCTTC	CSVLRVQGAKNEQFF
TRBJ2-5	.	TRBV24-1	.	TGTGCCACCAGTGATTCGGCCATAGGGACCCAGTACTTC	CATSDSAIGTQYF
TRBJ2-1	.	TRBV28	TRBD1	TGTGCCAGCAGTTCGGGACAGTCCCTCAATGAGCAGTTCTTC	CASSSGQSLNEQFF
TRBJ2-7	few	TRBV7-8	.	TGTGCCAGCAGCATCTCCGGGACGCCAGACTACGAGCAGTACTTC	CASSISGTPDYEQYF
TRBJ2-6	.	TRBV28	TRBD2	TGTGCCAGCAGTACCCGATCGACTAGCGGGAGTCAGTCTGGGGCCAACGTCCTGACTTTC	CASSTRSTSGSQSGANVLTF
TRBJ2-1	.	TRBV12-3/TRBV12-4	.	TGTGCCAGCAGTGCCAGACAGACGGCCTCCTACAATGAGCAGTTCTTC	CASSARQTASYNEQFF
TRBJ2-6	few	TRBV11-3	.	TGTGCCAGCAGCTCGAGGGGGTTCTCTGGGGCCAACGTCCTGACTTTC	CASSSRGFSGANVLTF
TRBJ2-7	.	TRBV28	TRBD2	TGTGCCAGTTTAGCGGGAGGCTTCTACGAGCAGTACTTC	CASLAGGFYEQYF
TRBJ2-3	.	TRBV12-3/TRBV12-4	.	TGTGCCAGCAGTTGGGGGAATAGCGGCAACACAGATACGCAGTATTTT	CASSWGNSGNTDTQYF
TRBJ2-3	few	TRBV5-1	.	TGCGCCAGCAGCTTGGTTGCGGGGATCTCGACAGATACGCAGTATTTT	CASSLVAGISTDTQYF
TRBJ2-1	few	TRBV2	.	TGTGCCAGCAGGGCTAAGAACAATGAGCAGTTCTTC	CASRAKNNEQFF
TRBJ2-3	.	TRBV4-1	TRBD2	TGCGCCAGCAGCCAAGATCCGGCTAGCGGGGGGGTTAGCACAGGTACGCAGTATTTT	CASSQDPASGGVSTGTQYF
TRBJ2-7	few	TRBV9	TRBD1	TGTGCCAGCAGCGTTACCGACAGGGGGGCGTACTACGAGCAGTACTTC	CASSVTDRGAYYEQYF
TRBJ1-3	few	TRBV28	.	TGTGCCAGCAGCATGGGACCCCTGGCCGCTGGAAACACCATATATTTT	CASSMGPLAAGNTIYF
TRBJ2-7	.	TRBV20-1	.	TGCAGTGCAACTAGCCCCGGGGCATTCTACGAGCAGTACTTC	CSATSPGAFYEQYF
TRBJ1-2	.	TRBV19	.	TGTGCCAGTAGTACCTCCACAGGACCCGGCTATGGCTACACCTTC	CASSTSTGPGYGYTF
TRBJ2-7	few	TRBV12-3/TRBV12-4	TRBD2	TGTGCCAGCAGCCTGGGACTAGCGGTAAGATACGAGCAGTACTTC	CASSLGLAVRYEQYF
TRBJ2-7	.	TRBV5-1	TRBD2	TGCGCCAGCAGCTTGGGGGTAGCGGGAGGCTACGAGCAGTACTTC	CASSLGVAGGYEQYF
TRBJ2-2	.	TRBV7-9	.	TGTGCCAGCAGCTGGTTTACAGGGAACACCGGGGAGCTGTTTTTT	CASSWFTGNTGELFF
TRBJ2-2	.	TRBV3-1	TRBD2	TGTGCCAGCAGCCATGGACTAGCGGGGGAGCTGTTTTTT	CASSHGLAGELFF
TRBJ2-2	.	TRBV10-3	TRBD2	TGTGCCATAAGTCGGGAGGACACCGGGGAGCTGTTTTTT	CAISREDTGELFF
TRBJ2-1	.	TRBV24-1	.	TGTGCCACCAGTGATTCGGGACGATACATTACCTACAATGAGCAGTTCTTC	CATSDSGRYITYNEQFF
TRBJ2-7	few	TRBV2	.	TGTGCCAGCAGTGATTTCGGCGGAACTAACTACGAGCAGTACTTC	CASSDFGGTNYEQYF
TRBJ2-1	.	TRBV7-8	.	TGTGCCAGCAGCTTAGCACTGGCTGAGCAGTTCTTC	CASSLALAEQFF
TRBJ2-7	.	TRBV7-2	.	TGTGCCAGCAGCTTACCGCCGGGACCCCTTGGGTTCTACGAGCAGTACTTC	CASSLPPGPLGFYEQYF
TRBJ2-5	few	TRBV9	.	TGTGCCAGCAGCAAGGGGTTATCCGAGACCCAGTACTTC	CASSKGLSETQYF
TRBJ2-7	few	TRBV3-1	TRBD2	TGTGCCAGCAGCAATCGACTAGCGGCGCTACGAGGGCAGTACTTC	CASSNRLAALRGQYF
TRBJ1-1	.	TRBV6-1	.	TGTGCCAGCAGAGAACGGTTGGTCACTGAAGCTTTCTTT	CASRERLVTEAFF
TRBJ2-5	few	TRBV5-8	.	TGTGCCAGCAGCTTAATGGACGGGGTGAAGACCCAGTACTTC	CASSLMDGVKTQYF
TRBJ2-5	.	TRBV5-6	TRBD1	TGTGCCAGCAGCTCTGACAGGGGGTTTGAGACCCAGTACTTC	CASSSDRGFETQYF
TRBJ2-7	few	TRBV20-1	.	TGCAGTGCCCGTCCGGGGTTTACCAACGAGCAGTACTTC	CSARPGFTNEQYF
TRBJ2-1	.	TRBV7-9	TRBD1	TGTGCCAGCAGCAGTGCCGGGACAGTACACAATGAGCAGTTCTTC	CASSSAGTVHNEQFF
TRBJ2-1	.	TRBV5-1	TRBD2	TGCGCCAGCAGCTGGGGGACTAGCGGGAGTAATGAGCAGTTCTTC	CASSWGTSGSNEQFF
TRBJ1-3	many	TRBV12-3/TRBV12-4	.	TGTGCCAGCAGTTTCCCGGGACTGCGTGGAAACACCATATATTTT	CASSFPGLRGNTIYF
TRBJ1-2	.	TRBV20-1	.	TGCAGTGCTAGAGGCATGGGGATGTCTGGCTACACCTTC	CSARGMGMSGYTF
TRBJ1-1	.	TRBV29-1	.	TGCAGCGTTCGTCAAGCGAACACTGAAGCTTTCTTT	CSVRQANTEAFF
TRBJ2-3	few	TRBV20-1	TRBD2	TGCAGTCCCGTCTCGGAGCGGGGAAGGGATACGCAGTATTTT	CSPVSERGRDTQYF
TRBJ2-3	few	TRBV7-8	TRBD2	TGTGCCAGCAGCCGCACAGCGGGGGGTACAGATACGCAGTATTTT	CASSRTAGGTDTQYF
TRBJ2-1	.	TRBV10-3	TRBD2	TGTGCCATCAGTGAGTTGGAAAGCGGGGGATCCTACAATGAGCAGTTCTTC	CAISELESGGSYNEQFF
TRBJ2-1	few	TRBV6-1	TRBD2	TGTGCCAGCAGTGAAGAGGGGACTAGCCACAATGAGCAGTTCTTC	CASSEEGTSHNEQFF
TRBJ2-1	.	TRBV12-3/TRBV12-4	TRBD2	TGTGCCAGCAGTCCACAGACTAGCGGGATAAACAATGAGCAGTTCTTC	CASSPQTSGINNEQFF
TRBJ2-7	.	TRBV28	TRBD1	TGTGCCAGCACCTCCGGGACAGGGAGCCCCTACGAGCAGTACTTC	CASTSGTGSPYEQYF
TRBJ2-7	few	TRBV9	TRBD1	TGTGCCAGCAGCTACAGGGGGGACTCTCGCTACGAGCAGTACTTC	CASSYRGDSRYEQYF
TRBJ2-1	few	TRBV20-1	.	TGCAGTGTACCGGGGGTGGTCTCCTACAATGAGCAGTTCTTC	CSVPGVVSYNEQFF
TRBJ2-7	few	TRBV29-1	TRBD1	TGCAGCGTTGAGGGACGGACAGGGGTTTCCTACGAGCAGTACTTC	CSVEGRTGVSYEQYF
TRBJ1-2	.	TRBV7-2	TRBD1	TGTGCCAGCAGCTTAACGCCCGCGGGACAGGACGACTATGGCTACACCTTC	CASSLTPAGQDDYGYTF
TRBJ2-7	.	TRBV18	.	TGTGCCAGCTCACTCGGAACAGGGTACGACGAGCAGTACTTC	CASSLGTGYDEQYF
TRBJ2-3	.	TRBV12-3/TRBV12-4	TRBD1	TGTGCCAGCACGATACAGGGGGCGGGAGATACGCAGTATTTT	CASTIQGAGDTQYF
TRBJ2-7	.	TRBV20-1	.	TGCAGTGCTAGAGACACGGGAGAAGTTACCTACGAGCAGTACTTC	CSARDTGEVTYEQYF
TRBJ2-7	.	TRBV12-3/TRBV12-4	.	TGTGCCAGCAGTTTGTTGCAGGAGGGATTTGGGCAGTACTTC	CASSLLQEGFGQYF